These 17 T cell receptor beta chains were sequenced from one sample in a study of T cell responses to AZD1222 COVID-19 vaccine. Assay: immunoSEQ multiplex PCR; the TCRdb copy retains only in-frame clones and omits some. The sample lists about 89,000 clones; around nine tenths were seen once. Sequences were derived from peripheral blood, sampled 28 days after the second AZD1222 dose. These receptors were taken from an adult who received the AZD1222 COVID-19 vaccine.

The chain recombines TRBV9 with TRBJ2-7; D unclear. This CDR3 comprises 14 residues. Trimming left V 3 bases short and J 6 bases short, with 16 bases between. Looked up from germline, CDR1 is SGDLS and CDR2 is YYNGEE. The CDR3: CASSAGSWGPEQYF. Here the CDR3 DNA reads TGTGCCAGCAGCGCCGGGTCCTGGGGTCCCGAGCAGTACTTC.

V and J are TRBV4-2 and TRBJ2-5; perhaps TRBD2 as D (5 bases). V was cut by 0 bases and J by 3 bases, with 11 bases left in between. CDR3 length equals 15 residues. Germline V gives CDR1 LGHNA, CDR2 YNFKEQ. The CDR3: CASSQDLAAKETQYF. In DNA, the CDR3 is TGTGCCAGCAGCCAAGATCTAGCCGCTAAAGAGACCCAGTACTTC.

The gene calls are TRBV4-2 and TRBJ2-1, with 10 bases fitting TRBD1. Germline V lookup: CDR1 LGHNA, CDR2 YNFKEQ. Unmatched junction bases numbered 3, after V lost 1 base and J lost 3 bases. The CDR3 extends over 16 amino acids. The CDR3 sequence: CASSQAGTGDYNEQFF. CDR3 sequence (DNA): TGTGCCAGCAGCCAAGCAGGGACAGGGGACTACAATGAGCAGTTCTTC.

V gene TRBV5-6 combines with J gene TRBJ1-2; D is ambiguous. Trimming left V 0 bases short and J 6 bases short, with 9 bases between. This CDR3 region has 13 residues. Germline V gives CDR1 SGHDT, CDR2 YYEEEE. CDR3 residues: CASSLEVRNGYTF. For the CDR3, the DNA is TGTGCCAGCAGCTTGGAGGTTCGAAATGGCTACACCTTC. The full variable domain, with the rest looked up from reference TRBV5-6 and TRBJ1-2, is DAGVTQSPTHLIKTRGQQVTLRCSPKSGHDTVSWYQQALGQGPQFIFQYYEEEERQRGNFPDRFSGHQFPNYSSELNVNALLLGDSALYLCASSLEVRNGYTFGSGTRLTVV.

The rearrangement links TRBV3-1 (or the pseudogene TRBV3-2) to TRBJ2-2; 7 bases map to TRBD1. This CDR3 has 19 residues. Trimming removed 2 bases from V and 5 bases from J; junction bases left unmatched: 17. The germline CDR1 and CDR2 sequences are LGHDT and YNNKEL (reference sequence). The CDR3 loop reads CASSQTMADRNFWTGELFF. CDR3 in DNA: TGTGCCAGCAGCCAAACAATGGCGGACAGGAACTTTTGGACCGGGGAGCTGTTTTTT.

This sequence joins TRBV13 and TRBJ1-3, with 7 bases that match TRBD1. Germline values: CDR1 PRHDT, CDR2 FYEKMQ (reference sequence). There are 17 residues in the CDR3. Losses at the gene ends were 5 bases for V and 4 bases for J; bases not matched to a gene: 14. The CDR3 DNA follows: TGTGCCAGCAGCCCGCGCGACAGGGTTTTTCTCGGAAACACCATATATTTT. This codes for CASSPRDRVFLGNTIYF.

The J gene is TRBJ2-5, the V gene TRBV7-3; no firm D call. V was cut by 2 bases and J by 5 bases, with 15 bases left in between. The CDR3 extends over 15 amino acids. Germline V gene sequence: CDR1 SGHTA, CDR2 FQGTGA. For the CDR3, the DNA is TGTGCCAGCAGCTTACTCCCGGCGGCGTTGGAGACCCAGTACTTC. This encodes CASSLLPAALETQYF. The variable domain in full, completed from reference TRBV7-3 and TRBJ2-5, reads GAGVSQTPSNKVTEKGKYVELRCDPISGHTALYWYRQSLGQGPEFLIYFQGTGAADDSGLPNDRFFAVRPEGSVSTLKIQRTERGDSAVYLCASSLLPAALETQYFGPGTRLLVL.

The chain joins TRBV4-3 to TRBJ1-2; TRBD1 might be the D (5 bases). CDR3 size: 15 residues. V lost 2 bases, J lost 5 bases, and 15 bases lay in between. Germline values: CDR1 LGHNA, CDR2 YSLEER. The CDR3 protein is CASSQKSVGGYGYTF. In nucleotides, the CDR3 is TGCGCCAGCAGCCAAAAGTCGGTGGGGGGTTATGGCTACACCTTC.

CDR3 in DNA: TGTGCCAGCAGCTTGGGTCATCAGGCTTACTCTGGAAACACCATATATTTT. It encodes CASSLGHQAYSGNTIYF. V gene TRBV7-2 combines with J gene TRBJ1-3; D uncertain. V was pared by 3 bases and J by 0 bases, with 15 bases between. CDR1 SGHTA and CDR2 FQGNSA come from the germline V gene. This CDR3 is built from 17 residues.

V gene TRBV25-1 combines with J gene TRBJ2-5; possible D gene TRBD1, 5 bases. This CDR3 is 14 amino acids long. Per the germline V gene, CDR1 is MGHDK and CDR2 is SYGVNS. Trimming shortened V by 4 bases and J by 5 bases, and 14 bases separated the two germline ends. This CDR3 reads CASSGAGLGETQYF. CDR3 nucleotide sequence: TGTGCCAGCAGTGGCGCAGGGTTAGGGGAGACCCAGTACTTC.

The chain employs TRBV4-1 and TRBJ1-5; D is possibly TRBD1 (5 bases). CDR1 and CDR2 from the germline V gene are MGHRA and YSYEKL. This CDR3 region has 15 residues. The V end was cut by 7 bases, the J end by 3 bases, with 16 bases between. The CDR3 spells CASTPGGAYNQPQHF. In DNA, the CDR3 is TGCGCCAGCACCCCTGGTGGGGCGTACAATCAGCCCCAGCATTTT.

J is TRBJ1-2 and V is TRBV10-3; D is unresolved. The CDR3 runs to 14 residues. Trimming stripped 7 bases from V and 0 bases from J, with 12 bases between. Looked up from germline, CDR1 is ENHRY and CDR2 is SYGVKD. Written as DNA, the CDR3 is TGTGCCATCACCGAAAGAAAAGCTAACTATGGCTACACCTTC. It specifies CAITERKANYGYTF.

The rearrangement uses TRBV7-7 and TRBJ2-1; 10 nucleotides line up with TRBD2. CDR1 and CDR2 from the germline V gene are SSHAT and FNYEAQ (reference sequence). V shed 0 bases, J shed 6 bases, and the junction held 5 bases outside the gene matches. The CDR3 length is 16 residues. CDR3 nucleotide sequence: TGTGCCAGCAGCTTAGCTCTGGGGACTAGCGCCAATGAGCAGTTCTTC. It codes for CASSLALGTSANEQFF.

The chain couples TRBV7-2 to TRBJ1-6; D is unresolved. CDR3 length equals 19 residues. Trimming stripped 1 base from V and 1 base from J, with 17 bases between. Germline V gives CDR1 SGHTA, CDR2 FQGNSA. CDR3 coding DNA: TGTGCCAGCAGCTTAGTTCCCCTCAGGAGGCGATCCTATAATTCACCCCTCCACTTT. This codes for CASSLVPLRRRSYNSPLHF.

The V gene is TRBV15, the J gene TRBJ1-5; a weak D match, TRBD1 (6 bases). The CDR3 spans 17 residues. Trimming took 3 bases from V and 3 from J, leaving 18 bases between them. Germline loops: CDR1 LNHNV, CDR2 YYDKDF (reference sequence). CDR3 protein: CATSRIGGGAYNQPQHF. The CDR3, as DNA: TGTGCCACCAGCAGGATCGGTGGGGGGGCCTACAATCAGCCCCAGCATTTT.

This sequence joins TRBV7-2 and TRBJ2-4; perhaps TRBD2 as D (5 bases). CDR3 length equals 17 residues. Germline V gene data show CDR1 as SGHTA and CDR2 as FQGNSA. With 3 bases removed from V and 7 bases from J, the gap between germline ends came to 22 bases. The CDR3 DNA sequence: TGTGCCAGCAGCTTTATTGGACTTAAAGACGGGATTAACATTCAGTACTTC. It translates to CASSFIGLKDGINIQYF.

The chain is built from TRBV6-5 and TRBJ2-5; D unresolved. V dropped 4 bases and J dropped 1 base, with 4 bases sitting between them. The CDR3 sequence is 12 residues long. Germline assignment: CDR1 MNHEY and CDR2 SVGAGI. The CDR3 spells CASSSIQETQYF. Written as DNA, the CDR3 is TGTGCCAGCAGTTCCATCCAAGAGACCCAGTACTTC.